A single sample is the source of the 21 T cell receptor beta chains below, sequenced in a study of vaccination and CD4 T cells after COVID-19. The Oncomine TCR Beta short-read assay sequenced DNA from cultured CD4+ T cells. Using its own MiXCR run on the PCR reads, TCRdb lists one record per CDR3 protein. The sample consists of around 13,000 distinct CDR3 sequences, roughly four fifths of them appearing once. For these TCRs, the target antigens are not known. The treatment denotes: roughly ten-day PBMC culture with coronavirus spike peptide pools or control peptides (ViraFEST assay). Sequenced here: CD4+ T cells from blood, cultured in vitro, sampled after SARS-CoV-2 vaccination. The receptor source for this set is a human donor who received a COVID-19 vaccine.

The V gene is TRBV19, the J gene TRBJ1-1, with D perhaps matching TRBD1 (5 bases). V gave up 4 bases and J gave up 0 bases, with 15 bases separating them. The CDR3 runs 16 residues. The V gene's germline CDR1 is LNHDA and CDR2 SQIVND (reference sequence). CDR3: CASSRGAGTVNTEAFF. Written as DNA, the CDR3 is TGTGCCAGTAGTAGAGGAGCAGGGACGGTGAACACTGAAGCTTTCTTT.

This clonotype is labeled as medium-sized (0.01 to 0.1%). The rearrangement joins TRBV7-9 to TRBJ2-3; 9 bases agree with TRBD1. Germline values: CDR1 SEHNR, CDR2 FQNEAQ (reference sequence). The CDR3 is 18 amino acids. V trimming: 5 bases; J trimming: 7 bases; junction bases outside the gene matches: 19. The CDR3 region has the DNA TGTGCCAGCAGCCCAGAACCGGGACAGGGAACAACAAGGTATACGCAGTATTTT. It yields the protein CASSPEPGQGTTRYTQYF.

The chain is built from TRBV19 and TRBJ1-4, with D hard to call. Germline CDR1 reads LNHDA; CDR2 reads SQIVND (reference sequence). The V and J ends lost 6 bases and 6 bases respectively, with 17 bases between them. The length of the CDR3 is 15 residues. CDR3 amino acids: CASSPAPNGDEKLFF. The CDR3 nucleotides are TGTGCCAGTAGCCCCGCGCCTAACGGGGATGAAAAACTGTTTTTT.

The rearrangement links TRBV20-1 to TRBJ1-5, with D possibly matching TRBD1 (6 bases). The CDR3 is 15 amino acids. V was pared by 0 bases and J by 0 bases, with 9 bases between. The germline V gene has CDR1 DFQATT and CDR2 SNEGSKA (reference sequence). The CDR3 region has the DNA TGCAGTGCTAGAGATAGGGGGTATAGCAATCAGCCCCAGCATTTT. Amino acid sequence: CSARDRGYSNQPQHF.

The sample holds one count of this clonotype. The chain carries TRBV15 and TRBJ2-5, with D perhaps TRBD1 (6 bases). Between the trimmed V and J ends, which lost 3 bases and 0 bases, there was a span of 11 bases. Germline V gene lookup returns CDR1 LNHNV and CDR2 YYDKDF (reference sequence). The CDR3 is 15 amino acids. CDR3 loop: CATSSPTGYQETQYF. The CDR3 coding sequence is TGTGCCACCAGCAGCCCCACAGGGTACCAAGAGACCCAGTACTTC.

The chain is built from TRBV15 and TRBJ1-2; maybe TRBD1 (5 bases). CDR1 LNHNV and CDR2 YYDKDF come from the germline V gene (reference sequence). This CDR3 comprises 16 residues. The V and J ends lost 0 bases and 8 bases respectively, with 19 bases between them. The DNA of the CDR3 is TGTGCCACCAGCAGAGATCGGGAAGGGGAGGCGAGCGGCTACACCTTC. Translating it yields CATSRDREGEASGYTF.

The V call is TRBV20-1, the J call TRBJ2-7; perhaps TRBD1 as D (7 bases). This CDR3 has 15 amino acids. CDR1 DFQATT and CDR2 SNEGSKA come from the germline V gene (reference sequence). V lost 1 base to trimming and J lost 5 bases, with 18 bases between them. CDR3 bases: TGCAGTGCTAGAGTCCAGGGGGGCTATGGGGACGAGCAGTACTTC. Translating it yields CSARVQGGYGDEQYF.

The rearrangement joins TRBV5-4 to TRBJ2-3, with 8 bases that match TRBD2. In germline, CDR1 is SGHNT, CDR2 YYREEE (reference sequence). This CDR3 is 15 amino acids long. V dropped 0 bases and J dropped 5; count of bases not matched to a gene: 5. CDR3 sequence (DNA): TGTGCCAGCAGCTTGGTTACGGGGGGGCTAGATACGCAGTATTTT. Its protein product is CASSLVTGGLDTQYF.

The J gene is TRBJ1-1, the V gene TRBV7-9; TRBD1 might be the D (5 bases). Per germline, CDR1 SEHNR and CDR2 FQNEAQ (reference sequence). V lost 3 bases and J lost 7, with 15 bases in between. The CDR3 loop spans 14 amino acids. The CDR3 coding sequence is TGTGCCAGCAGCTTTATGGGCAGGGAGGATGAAGCTTTCTTT. It codes for CASSFMGREDEAFF.

V and J are TRBV10-2 and TRBJ1-2; D might be TRBD1 (5 bases). Trimming cost V 7 bases and J 5 bases, with 23 bases left between them. Looked up from germline, CDR1 is WSHSY and CDR2 is SAAADI. The CDR3 consists of 16 residues. The CDR3 spells CASNPYRSGGVYGYTF. In DNA, the CDR3 is TGCGCCAGCAACCCCTACAGAAGTGGGGGAGTTTATGGCTACACCTTC.

The chain links TRBV10-2 to TRBJ1-5; TRBD1 might be the D (5 bases). Looked up from germline, CDR1 is WSHSY and CDR2 is SAAADI. Trimming left V 6 bases short and J 0 bases short, with 21 bases between. This CDR3 comprises 18 residues. CDR3 loop: CASRPGGGTAYSNQPQHF. The CDR3 nucleotides are TGCGCCAGCAGACCGGGTGGAGGGACCGCCTATAGCAATCAGCCCCAGCATTTT.

Judged by abundance, this clonotype is medium-sized. The CDR3 spells CASKSGNQPQHF. As DNA, the CDR3 is TGTGCCAGTAAGAGCGGCAATCAGCCCCAGCATTTT. The genes are TRBV19 and TRBJ1-5; D gene uncertain. The CDR3 extends over 12 amino acids. Germline V gene lookup returns CDR1 LNHDA and CDR2 SQIVND (reference sequence). V was pared by 7 bases and J by 2 bases, with 6 bases between.

The chain carries TRBV27 and TRBJ2-3; a weak D match, TRBD2 (5 bases). Trimming shortened V by 8 bases and J by 2 bases, and 14 bases separated the two germline ends. This CDR3 comprises 14 residues. Germline V gives CDR1 MNHEY, CDR2 SMNVEV (reference sequence). The CDR3 region is CASGLNAATDTQYF. The CDR3 DNA reads as TGTGCCAGCGGACTCAACGCGGCCACAGATACGCAGTATTTT.

This chain joins TRBV7-2 and TRBJ1-2, with D unresolved. Germline CDR1 is SGHTA and CDR2 is FQGNSA. The CDR3 is 15 amino acids. V shed 2 bases and J shed 8 bases, with 18 bases lying between them. The CDR3: CASSLQSNGEGGYTF. The CDR3 nucleotides read TGTGCCAGCAGCTTACAGTCCAACGGTGAAGGGGGCTACACCTTC.

This chain uses TRBV5-4 with TRBJ2-3; D possibly matches TRBD1 or TRBD2 (6 bases each). CDR1 is SGHNT and CDR2 is YYREEE in the germline V gene (reference sequence). CDR3 length: 16 amino acids. V lost 0 bases, J lost 2 bases, and 13 bases lay in between. This CDR3 reads CASSLATGGDTDTQYF. CDR3 bases: TGTGCCAGCAGCTTGGCGACCGGGGGCGACACAGATACGCAGTATTTT. The full variable domain, completed using reference TRBV5-4 and TRBJ2-3, is ETGVTQSPTHLIKTRGQQVTLRCSSQSGHNTVSWYQQALGQGPQFIFQYYREEENGRGNFPPRFSGLQFPNYSSELNVNALELDDSALYLCASSLATGGDTDTQYFGPGTRLTVL.

This clonotype is labeled medium-sized. V gene TRBV20-1 combines with J gene TRBJ1-2; no firm D call. The CDR3 loop spans 13 amino acids. Germline lookup yields CDR1 DFQATT and CDR2 SNEGSKA (reference sequence). Trimming took off 6 bases at V and 0 bases at J, with 11 bases between the two ends. The CDR3 nucleotides are TGCAGTGCAAACGGACCCTCTAACTATGGCTACACCTTC. As protein: CSANGPSNYGYTF.

The J gene is TRBJ1-1, the V gene TRBV20-1, with TRBD1 as a possible D gene (5 bases). This CDR3 has 14 residues. Germline V gene lookup returns CDR1 DFQATT and CDR2 SNEGSKA (reference sequence). Trimming removed 3 bases at V and 3 bases at J, with 14 bases between. CDR3 sequence: CSARGAGLDTEAFF. The DNA for the CDR3 is TGCAGTGCTAGGGGTGCAGGGTTGGACACTGAAGCTTTCTTT.

V is TRBV6-1 and J is TRBJ1-6; maybe TRBD1 (6 bases). Trimming removed 5 bases from V and 7 bases from J, with 12 bases in between. Germline CDR1 is MNHNS and CDR2 is SASEGT. The CDR3 runs to 14 residues. The CDR3 DNA reads as TGTGCCAGCAGTAAGGGGGGCGCGAATTCACCCCTCCACTTT. Protein: CASSKGGANSPLHF.

This chain joins TRBV12-3 or TRBV12-4 and TRBJ1-1; TRBD1 matches 9 bases. The CDR3 has 17 amino acids. J was trimmed by 0 bases and V by 5 bases; bases with no gene match: 10. The CDR3 bases are TGTGCCAGCAGTCCGGACAGGGGAGGTAGAGTGAACACTGAAGCTTTCTTT. Amino acid sequence: CASSPDRGGRVNTEAFF.

The V call is TRBV6-1, the J call TRBJ2-3; D may be TRBD1 (6 bases). The CDR3 is 13 residues long. Trimming took 4 bases from V and 6 from J, leaving 11 bases between them. Germline loops: CDR1 MNHNS, CDR2 SASEGT. The CDR3 DNA follows: TGTGCCAGCAGTGTGGGGGCCTGGGATACGCAGTATTTT. Its protein is CASSVGAWDTQYF.

The J gene is TRBJ1-2, the V gene TRBV10-3, with D possibly TRBD1 on 5 matching bases. CDR3 length: 14 residues. From germline, CDR1 is ENHRY and CDR2 SYGVKD. Trimming left V 7 bases short and J 0 bases short, with 12 bases between. This chain's CDR3 is CAIKSGGANYGYTF. The CDR3 region has the DNA TGTGCCATCAAATCCGGGGGGGCTAACTATGGCTACACCTTC.